The T cell receptor (beta chain) under discussion was sequenced for a study of response to subunit inactivated influenza vaccine. Regarding the study as a whole: That few new T cells are recruited by each seasonal influenza vaccination was the authors' suggestion.

TCRdb independently ran MiXCR on the RT-PCR reads; one entry per CDR3 protein. The sample lists roughly 190,000 distinct CDR3 sequences, 13% to 15% occurring once. A few counts support this clonotype. Its antigen is not identified. The sample consisted of CD8+ T cells sorted from PBMCs, taken 5 days after vaccination. This sequence was found in a man over 45 who received an inactivated influenza vaccine.

For the CDR3, the DNA is TGTGCCAGCAGCCAAGACGGCTTTCTCTCCTACGAGCAGTACTTC. Protein sequence: CASSQDGFLSYEQYF. The chain uses TRBV4-2 and TRBJ2-7, with D unresolved. The germline CDR1 and CDR2 sequences are LGHNA and YNFKEQ. V lost 0 bases and J lost 0, with 9 bases in between. The CDR3 extends over 15 amino acids.